This T cell receptor (beta chain) was identified in a study of blood T cell repertoires in COVID-19. Living in roughly 23 US areas, the participants were between roughly 18 and 95 years of age. Clinical histories supplied by participants themselves formed the basis of cohort assignment. Cohort 3 donors were reported recovered after two negative PCRs, clearance, or symptom resolution. In the original workflow: Cell counts per sample came from amplifying reference gene primers. The data were produced by immunoSEQ multiplex PCR, yet TCRdb's version contains in-frame clones alone and is incomplete. That table gives V, J and clone size, and the DNA gave D and trimming. This repertoire shows 250,000 or so clones, under 90% found once; its top ten account for about 1.7%. Germline V gene lookup returns CDR1 WNHNN and CDR2 SYGVQD (reference sequence). After removal of 4 bases from V and 2 bases from J, the junction contained 10 bases not matched to a gene. The CDR3 covers 17 residues.

The TCR originated in a middle-aged man who had recovered from COVID-19. The sample taken for sequencing was PBMCs or T cells enriched from blood (not recorded which). The chain links TRBV10-1 to TRBJ1-1; 10 bases line up with TRBD1. The chain's CDR3 is CASSVPGQGSRNTEAFF. In DNA, the CDR3 is TGCGCCAGCAGTGTCCCGGGACAGGGGAGTCGAAACACTGAAGCTTTCTTT.